These T cell receptor beta chains were read from a single sample in a study of molecular identifiers for immune sequencing clone quantification. MiXCR, applied by TCRdb to the PCR reads, yields one record per CDR3 protein. The table records more than 85,000 distinct CDR3 sequences, about 35% of them present only once. The sequenced sample consisted of naive CD8+ T cells from blood, with Jurkat cell RNA spiked in. These receptors were obtained from a human donor in good health. Some libraries in this study had Jurkat cell RNA spiked in. Each CDR3 is given with its conserved first and last residue. A D gene is named only where the DNA matches it firmly. Only part of the rows carry a size: once, few, many, or a class if the clone is expanded.

>-|TRBJ2-7|TRBV6-5|few
TGTGCCAGCAGTTACGCAGGCAACTACGAGCAGTACTTC
CASSYAGNYEQYF
>-|TRBJ2-1|TRBV25-1|-
TGTGCCAGCAGTGCTTTTGACTCAGGCGCCCTCAATGAGCAGTTCTTC
CASSAFDSGALNEQFF
>TRBD2|TRBJ2-7|TRBV6-6|few
TGTGCCAGCAGCCCAACGCGGGGGAGAGGCCACGAGCAGTACTTC
CASSPTRGRGHEQYF
>-|TRBJ2-2|TRBV28|few
TGTGCCAGCACCATCGAGACGGACCCTAACACCGGGGAGCTGTTTTTT
CASTIETDPNTGELFF
>-|TRBJ2-3|TRBV6-5|few
TGTGCCAGCAGTTGGTGGGGAGACACAGATACGCAGTATTTT
CASSWWGDTDTQYF
>TRBD1|TRBJ2-4|TRBV27|-
TGTGCCAGCAGTCCGAGGACAGGTCTAGCCAAAAACATTCAGTACTTC
CASSPRTGLAKNIQYF
>-|TRBJ1-1|TRBV13|-
TGTGCCAGTGGGAAGACAGAAATGAACACTGAAGCTTTCTTT
CASGKTEMNTEAFF
>TRBD2|TRBJ2-7|TRBV4-3|-
TGCGCCAGCAGCCAAAGCTTGGCGGGAGATAATAGGGGTTCCTACGAGCAGTACTTC
CASSQSLAGDNRGSYEQYF
>TRBD2|TRBJ2-2|TRBV12-3/TRBV12-4|-
TGTGCCAGCAGTTCCAGGACTAGCGGGGCGTTCGGGCTGTTTTTT
CASSSRTSGAFGLFF
>-|TRBJ2-6|TRBV27|many
TGTGCCAGCAAGGGGTCAGGGGCCAACGTCCTGACTTTC
CASKGSGANVLTF
>-|TRBJ2-7|TRBV6-5|many
TGTGCCAGCAGAAGCCCCAGGAATACCTACGAGCAGTACTTC
CASRSPRNTYEQYF
>-|TRBJ2-7|TRBV5-6|few
TGTGCCAGCAGCCCGGGGGGCCAGTACGAGCAGTACTTC
CASSPGGQYEQYF
>TRBD1|TRBJ2-5|TRBV5-6|-
TGTGCCAGCACTCAGGGGACAGGGAGACCGGAGACCCAGTACTTC
CASTQGTGRPETQYF
>-|TRBJ2-2|TRBV5-1|many
TGCGCCAGCAGATTCGCCGGGGAGCTGTTTTTT
CASRFAGELFF
>-|TRBJ2-7|TRBV11-3|-
TGTGCCAGCAGCTTAGATCCTGGCCCGGGGAACGAGCAGTACTTC
CASSLDPGPGNEQYF
>-|TRBJ1-1|TRBV12-3/TRBV12-4|few
TGTGCCAGCAGTTTATCGGGCACCGGGGCCACTGAAGCTTTCTTT
CASSLSGTGATEAFF
>-|TRBJ1-5|TRBV6-1|few
TGTGCCAGCAGTCCGAGAGGAGGGGTGCAGCCCCAGCATTTT
CASSPRGGVQPQHF
>-|TRBJ2-7|TRBV9|few
TGTGCCAGCAGCGCGACTAGTGGTATGGACGAGCAGTACTTC
CASSATSGMDEQYF
>-|TRBJ2-3|TRBV5-1|-
TGCGCCGGGGTTGTCACAGATACGCTGTATTTT
CAGVVTDTLYF
>-|TRBJ1-5|TRBV2|few
TGTGCCAGCAAGGAAGAGACCAATCAGCCCCAGCATTTT
CASKEETNQPQHF
>-|TRBJ2-3|TRBV4-1|-
TGCGCCAGCAGCCAAGTGGATTTCCGGAGCGGAGATACGCAGTATTTT
CASSQVDFRSGDTQYF
>-|TRBJ2-6|TRBV7-3|many
TGTGCCAGCAGCTCCCAGGGGCCGATTCTTAGCTCTGGGGCCAACGTCCTGACTTTC
CASSSQGPILSSGANVLTF
>TRBD1|TRBJ1-5|TRBV28|-
TGTGCCAGCAGTTTATGGGGACAGGGGTTAGGCAATCTGCCCCAGCATTTT
CASSLWGQGLGNLPQHF
>TRBD1|TRBJ1-2|TRBV28|many
TGTGCCAGCAGTTTCACCCTACAGGGGCTATACTCTGGCTACACCTTC
CASSFTLQGLYSGYTF
>TRBD2|TRBJ2-1|TRBV28|-
TGTGCCAGCAGTTCCCGGACTAGCGGGAGGTCTAATGAGCAGTTCTTC
CASSSRTSGRSNEQFF
>TRBD1|TRBJ1-1|TRBV28|few
TGTGCCAGCAGTTTATTGACAGGGAGGACTGAAGCTTTCTTT
CASSLLTGRTEAFF
>TRBD2|TRBJ2-4|TRBV19|few
TGTGCCAGTAGTATCTGGGAGGGATTAGCCAAAAACATTCAGTACTTC
CASSIWEGLAKNIQYF
>TRBD1|TRBJ1-5|TRBV9|-
TGTGTCAGCAGCTCTGGACAGGGGTGGCCCCAGCATTTT
CVSSSGQGWPQHF
>-|TRBJ2-1|TRBV19|-
TGTGCCAGTACCGAGCGTCCCTACTACAATGAGCAGTTCTTC
CASTERPYYNEQFF
>-|TRBJ2-3|TRBV7-8|-
TGTGCCAGCGGCTTAACAGATACGCAGTATTTT
CASGLTDTQYF
>TRBD1|TRBJ1-1|TRBV7-9|-
TGTGCCAGCAGCCCGACAGGGAGGCACGCTGAAGCTTTCTTT
CASSPTGRHAEAFF
>-|TRBJ2-5|TRBV10-3|-
TGTGCCATCAGTGAGGACCACCTCGTGACCCAGTACTTC
CAISEDHLVTQYF
>-|TRBJ2-5|TRBV28|many
TGTGCCAGCAGTTTATATTTCGGGGAGGTAGCCACTCAAGAGACCCAGTACTTC
CASSLYFGEVATQETQYF
>TRBD2|TRBJ2-5|TRBV9|-
TGTGCCAGCTGCGTCTCGGGACTAGCGGGAGCCTCCCGGGAGACCCAGTACTTC
CASCVSGLAGASRETQYF
>-|TRBJ2-1|TRBV6-5|-
TGTGCCAGCAGTTACTCGACGGGCAATGAGCAGTTCTTC
CASSYSTGNEQFF
>-|TRBJ2-3|TRBV6-2/TRBV6-3|few
TGTGCCAGCAGTTTCCAGCGGAACTCAAGCACAGATACGCAGTATTTT
CASSFQRNSSTDTQYF
>TRBD2|TRBJ2-3|TRBV19|few
TGTGCCAGTAGTCGGGGACTAGCGGGAGCGGCAGATACGCAGTATTTT
CASSRGLAGAADTQYF
>TRBD1|TRBJ2-3|TRBV28|few
TGTGCCAGCAGTTTCAAACCGGGACAGGGGGCAGATACGCAGTATTTT
CASSFKPGQGADTQYF
>TRBD2|TRBJ2-3|TRBV4-2|few
TGTGCCAGCAGCCAAGGGACTAGCGGATCTAGCACAGATACGCAGTATTTT
CASSQGTSGSSTDTQYF
>-|TRBJ2-1|TRBV5-1|many
TGCGCCAGCAGCAACGGGGCCTCCTACAATGAGCAGTTCTTC
CASSNGASYNEQFF
>-|TRBJ2-2|TRBV6-5|few
TGTGCCAGCAGTTACTCGTCACCGTACACCGGGGAGCTGTTTTTT
CASSYSSPYTGELFF
>-|TRBJ2-2|TRBV6-2/TRBV6-3|-
TGTGCCAGCAGCCACGTAGGCGGCTACACCGGGGAGCTGTTTTTT
CASSHVGGYTGELFF